The sequence of this TCR beta chain was determined in a study of molecular identifiers for immune sequencing clone quantification. This clonotype was seen ten or more times. Its antigen is still unknown. Study observations and caveats: Clone sizes that are highly expanded could be underestimated when identical TCR molecules share a barcode.

The germline V gene encodes CDR1 ENHRY and CDR2 SYGVKD. The CDR3 covers 12 residues. V shed 6 bases and J 5 bases; nucleotides not matched to a gene: 3. TCRdb re-called the PCR reads through MiXCR, storing one row per CDR3 protein. In the table there are 490,000 or so distinct CDR3 sequences, about 20% of which are singletons. Source material: naive CD8+ T cells from blood, with Jurkat cell RNA spiked in. Subset given: FACS-sorted CD8+CD4-CCR7+CD45RA+ naive T cells. The rearrangement links TRBV10-3 to TRBJ2-7, with TRBD1 matching 8 bases. The clonotype originates from a human donor in good health. Some libraries in this study had Jurkat cell RNA spiked in. As DNA, the CDR3 is TGTGCCATCAGCCCAGGGGGCGACGAGCAGTACTTC. Protein: CAISPGGDEQYF.